This TCR beta chain was found in a study of CD4+ T cells in melanoma. V dropped 3 bases and J dropped 0 bases, with 6 bases sitting between them. There are 15 residues in the CDR3. In germline, CDR1 is SEHNR, CDR2 FQNEAQ (reference sequence). Sequencing was performed with immunoSEQ multiplex PCR; in TCRdb, only in-frame clones are kept and a portion is missing. The sample records approximately 4,900 clones, about 64% being singletons. The sequenced sample was cells from a culture (not recorded whether cultured in vitro). The sequence derives from a human donor with melanoma. The chain is built from TRBV7-9 and TRBJ1-6; the D is unclear. In nucleotides, the CDR3 is TGTGCCAGCAGCTTTTTTAGCTCCTATAATTCACCCCTCCACTTT. Its protein product is CASSFFSSYNSPLHF.